The subject of this entry is one TCR beta chain. Patients had resection in Japan or China between the mid-2010s and the late 2010s. This CDR3 contains 15 residues. CDR1 is SGHRS, CDR2 YFSETQ, per germline. V lost 1 base to trimming and J lost 6 bases, with 16 bases between them. Produced via immunoSEQ multiplex PCR; TCRdb's table is partial and in-frame only. The table shows approximately 5,800 clones, with around 85% occurring only once. These data are taken from a study of immune evolution from preneoplasia to lung adenocarcinoma. This TCR was recovered from a person between 65 and 79 years old with lung adenocarcinoma. Sequenced input: FFPE adjacent normal lung tissue. The V and J genes are TRBV5-1 and TRBJ1-1, with a possible D match to TRBD1 (5 bases). The CDR3, as DNA: TGCGCCAGCAGCTTGACTTCCCGGGGGTCCTCTGAAGCTTTCTTT. Amino acid sequence: CASSLTSRGSSEAFF. The complete variable domain, with remaining parts taken from reference TRBV5-1 and TRBJ1-1, reads KAGVTQTPRYLIKTRGQQVTLSCSPISGHRSVSWYQQTPGQGLQFLFEYFSETQRNKGNFPGRFSGRQFSNSRSEMNVSTLELGDSALYLCASSLTSRGSSEAFFGQGTRLTVV.